This T cell receptor (beta chain) was sequenced in a study of blood T cell repertoires in COVID-19. Study in general: The samples span acute and convalescent COVID-19 from the United States, Italy and Spain. T cells, B-cell-depleted T cells, or PBMCs supplied cDNA or gDNA.

CDR3 length: 16 residues. V trimming: 0 bases; J trimming: 7 bases; junction bases outside the gene matches: 8. The germline CDR1 and CDR2 sequences are LGHDT and YNNKEL (reference sequence). Original methodology: Counts of nucleated cells, estimated from reference gene primer amplification, were obtained. The table came from immunoSEQ multiplex PCR; TCRdb's copy has only in-frame clones and leaves some out. The V and J calls and clone size are taken from that table; D and trimming were inferred from the DNA. The top ten hold around 4.6% of the sample, which has some 270,000 clones, about 88% seen once.

Specimen: peripheral blood. This chain connects TRBV3-1 (or the pseudogene TRBV3-2) to TRBJ1-4, with 7 bases identical to TRBD1. The receptor was isolated from a middle-aged woman who had recovered from COVID-19. For the CDR3, the DNA is TGTGCCAGCAGCCAAGATCTAGGGGGCATCGGTGAAAAACTGTTTTTT. Translated, it gives CASSQDLGGIGEKLFF.